This TCR beta chain originates from a study of blood T cells in healthy people across ages. This CDR3 contains 15 residues. V dropped 5 bases and J dropped 4 bases, with 16 bases sitting between them. Germline values: CDR1 SGHRS, CDR2 YFSETQ. A second about 7 to 11 cycle PCR used barcoded and J-beta primers. MiXCR, run by TCRdb on the 5' RACE reads, gives a single entry per CDR3 protein. Here the sample spans just under 900,000 distinct CDR3 sequences, under 35% being singletons. The TCR was taken from a woman older than 75 in good health. This chain uses TRBV5-1 with TRBJ2-1; D not resolved. Sequencing was carried out using blood. CDR3: CASRKDWSPYNEQFF. CDR3 in DNA: TGCGCCAGCAGGAAAGACTGGTCCCCTTACAATGAGCAGTTCTTC.